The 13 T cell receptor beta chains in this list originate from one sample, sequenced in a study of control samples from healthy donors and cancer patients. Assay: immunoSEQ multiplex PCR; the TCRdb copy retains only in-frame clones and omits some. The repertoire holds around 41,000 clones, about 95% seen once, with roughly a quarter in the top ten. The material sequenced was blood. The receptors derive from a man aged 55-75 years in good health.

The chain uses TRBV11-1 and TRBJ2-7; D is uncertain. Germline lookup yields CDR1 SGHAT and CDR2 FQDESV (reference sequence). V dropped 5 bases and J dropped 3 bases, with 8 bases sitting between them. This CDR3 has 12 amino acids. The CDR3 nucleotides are TGTGCCAGCAGCCGGTGGGGCTACGAGCAGTACTTC. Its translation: CASSRWGYEQYF.

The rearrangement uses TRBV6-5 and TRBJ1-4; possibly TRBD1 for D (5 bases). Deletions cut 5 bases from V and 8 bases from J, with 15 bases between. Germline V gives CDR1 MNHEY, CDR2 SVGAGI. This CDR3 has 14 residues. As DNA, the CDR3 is TGTGCCAGCAGTCGAAAAGCGCGGGGCGAAAAACTGTTTTTT. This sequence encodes CASSRKARGEKLFF.

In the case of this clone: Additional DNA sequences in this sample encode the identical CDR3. The DNA for the CDR3 is TGTGCCAGCAGCCCCGGACAGGGAAACACTGAAGCTTTCTTT. Protein sequence: CASSPGQGNTEAFF. The J gene is TRBJ1-1, the V gene TRBV11-3, with TRBD1 matching over 8 bases. V lost 5 bases to trimming and J lost 2 bases; unmatched junction nucleotides: 4. CDR1 and CDR2 (germline): SGHNT, YENEEA. The CDR3 totals 14 residues. The whole variable domain, filled in from reference TRBV11-3 and TRBJ1-1, reads EAGVVQSPRYKIIEKKQPVAFWCNPISGHNTLYWYLQNLGQGPELLIRYENEEAVDDSQLPKDRFSAERLKGVDSTLKIQPAELGDSAVYLCASSPGQGNTEAFFGQGTRLTVV.

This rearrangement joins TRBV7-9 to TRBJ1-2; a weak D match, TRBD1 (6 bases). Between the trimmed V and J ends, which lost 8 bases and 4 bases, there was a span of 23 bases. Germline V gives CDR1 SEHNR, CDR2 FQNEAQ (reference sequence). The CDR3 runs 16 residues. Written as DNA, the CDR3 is TGTGCCAGCCGCCCCCTCGGGGGCAAGGACGGCTATGGCTACACCTTC. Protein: CASRPLGGKDGYGYTF.

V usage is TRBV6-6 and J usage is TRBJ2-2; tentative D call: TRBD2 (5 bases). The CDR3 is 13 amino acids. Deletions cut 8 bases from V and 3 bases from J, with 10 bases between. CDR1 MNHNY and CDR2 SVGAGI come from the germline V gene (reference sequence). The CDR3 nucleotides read TGTGCCAGCTCCGAGGAGGACACCGGGGAGCTGTTTTTT. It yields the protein CASSEEDTGELFF.

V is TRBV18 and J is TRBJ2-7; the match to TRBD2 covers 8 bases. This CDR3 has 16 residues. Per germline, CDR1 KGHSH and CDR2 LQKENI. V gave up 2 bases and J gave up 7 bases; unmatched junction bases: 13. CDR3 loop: CASSPGALGGAVEQYF. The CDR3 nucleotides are TGTGCCAGCTCACCAGGTGCCCTCGGGGGGGCGGTTGAGCAGTACTTC.

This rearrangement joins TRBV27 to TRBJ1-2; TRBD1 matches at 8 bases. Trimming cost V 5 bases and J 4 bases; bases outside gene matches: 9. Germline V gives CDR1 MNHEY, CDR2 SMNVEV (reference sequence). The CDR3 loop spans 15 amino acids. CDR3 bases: TGTGCCAGCAGTCCGGAAGGGACAGGCGTCTATGGCTACACCTTC. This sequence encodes CASSPEGTGVYGYTF.

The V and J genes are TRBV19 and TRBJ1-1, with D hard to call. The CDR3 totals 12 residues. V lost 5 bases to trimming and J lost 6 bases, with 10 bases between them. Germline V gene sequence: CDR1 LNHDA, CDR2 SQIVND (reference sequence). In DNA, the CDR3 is TGTGCCAGTAGTTTCACCGTATCTGAAGCTTTCTTT. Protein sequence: CASSFTVSEAFF.

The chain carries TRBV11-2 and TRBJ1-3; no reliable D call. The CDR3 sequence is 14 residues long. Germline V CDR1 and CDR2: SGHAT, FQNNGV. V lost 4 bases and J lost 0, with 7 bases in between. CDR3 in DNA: TGTGCCAGCAGCTCGGACCTCTCTGGAAACACCATATATTTT. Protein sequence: CASSSDLSGNTIYF.

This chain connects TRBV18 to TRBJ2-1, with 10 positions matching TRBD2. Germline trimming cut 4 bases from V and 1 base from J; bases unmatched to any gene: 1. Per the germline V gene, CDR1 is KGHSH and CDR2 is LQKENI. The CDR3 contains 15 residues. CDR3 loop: CASSRGLASYNEQFF. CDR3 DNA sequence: TGTGCCAGCTCACGGGGACTAGCGTCCTACAATGAGCAGTTCTTC.

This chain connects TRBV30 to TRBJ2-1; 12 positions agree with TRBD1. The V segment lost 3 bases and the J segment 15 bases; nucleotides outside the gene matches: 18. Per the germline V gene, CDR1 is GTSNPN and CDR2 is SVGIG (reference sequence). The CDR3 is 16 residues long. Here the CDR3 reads CAWSGTGGVGTRGLFF. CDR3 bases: TGTGCCTGGAGCGGGACAGGGGGCGTCGGGACCAGGGGTCTGTTCTTC.

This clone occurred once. The CDR3 coding sequence is TGTGCCAGCAGCCAAGATCTTGTAGGTCAGCCCCAGCATTTT. This gives the protein CASSQDLVGQPQHF. The chain is built from TRBV3-1 (or the pseudogene TRBV3-2) and TRBJ1-5; no clear D. V lost 0 bases and J lost 6, with 9 bases in between. There are 14 residues in the CDR3. Germline assignment: CDR1 LGHDT and CDR2 YNNKEL (reference sequence).

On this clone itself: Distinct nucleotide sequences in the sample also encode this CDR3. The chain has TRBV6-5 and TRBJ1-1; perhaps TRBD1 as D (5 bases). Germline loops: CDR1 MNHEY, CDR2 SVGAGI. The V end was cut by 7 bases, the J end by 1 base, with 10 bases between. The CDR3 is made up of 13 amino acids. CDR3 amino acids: CASNRQGNTEAFF. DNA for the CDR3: TGTGCCAGCAATCGTCAGGGGAACACTGAAGCTTTCTTT.